The rows below give T cell receptor beta chains drawn from one sample of a study of cytomegalovirus exposure and HLA in healthy donors. The repertoire was sequenced with immunoSEQ multiplex PCR; TCRdb's copy has only in-frame clones and lacks some. Found here are 60,000 to 75,000 clones, roughly four fifths of them singletons; the top ten hold roughly 10%. The specimen was PBMCs. Receptor source: an older woman in good health and CMV-seropositive. Each CDR3 is given with its conserved first and last residue. The order of the fields is V gene, J gene, D gene, clone size, CDR3 DNA, CDR3 protein. D genes are given only for firm matches. Only some rows state a clone size, as once, few, many or a class for expanded clones.

TRBV28	TRBJ1-5	-	few	TGTGCCAGCACTCTCTCGGGGAGGGGCAATCAGCCCCAGCATTTT	CASTLSGRGNQPQHF
TRBV7-4	TRBJ1-5	-	-	TGTACCAGCAGCTCCTCCCCCTCGCCGGGTCAGCCCCAGCATTTT	CTSSSSPSPGQPQHF
TRBV5-1	TRBJ1-1	TRBD1	-	TGCGCCAGCAGCACCGGACAGGGCGGCACTGAAGCTTTCTTT	CASSTGQGGTEAFF
TRBV19	TRBJ1-3	-	-	TGTGCCAGTAGTGTTAGAACGTCTGGAAACACCATATATTTT	CASSVRTSGNTIYF
TRBV28	TRBJ2-3	-	-	TGTGCCAGCAGTTTTTGGGGTGGGGACACTAGCACAGATACGCAGTATTTT	CASSFWGGDTSTDTQYF
TRBV6-6	TRBJ1-1	-	few	TGTGCCAGCAGTTCAGAGAGGACAGAGGAAGCTTTCTTT	CASSSERTEEAFF
TRBV9	TRBJ2-7	-	-	TGTGCCAGCAGCGTAAATGGGCGGGGTCCTAACGAGCAGTACTTC	CASSVNGRGPNEQYF
TRBV2	TRBJ1-6	-	-	TGTGCCAGCAGGCGCGTTGGTTCACCCCTCCACTTT	CASRRVGSPLHF
TRBV6-5	TRBJ2-7	TRBD2	few	TGTGCCAGCACTTCAACGTCGGGAGGGCCGGGGGAGCAGTACTTC	CASTSTSGGPGEQYF
TRBV30	TRBJ1-1	TRBD1	few	TGTGCCTGGAGTGCCCGGGACAGGGGGACTGAAGCTTTCTTT	CAWSARDRGTEAFF
TRBV5-6	TRBJ2-5	TRBD2	-	TGTGCCAGCAGCGGTACGGGACTAGTCGGAGCGACCCAGTACTTC	CASSGTGLVGATQYF
TRBV9	TRBJ2-3	TRBD1	-	TGTGCCAGCAACCGGGACAGGATCACAGATACGCAGTATTTT	CASNRDRITDTQYF
TRBV5-6	TRBJ1-2	TRBD1	-	TGTGCCAGCAGCTTAGACAGGGACTATGGCTACACCTTC	CASSLDRDYGYTF
TRBV2	TRBJ2-3	TRBD2	-	TGTGCCAGCAGCCAACTAGCGGGCCGCACAGATACGCAGTATTTT	CASSQLAGRTDTQYF
TRBV19	TRBJ1-6	-	-	TGTGCCAGTAGTACTAACTGGGGAGCACCCCTCCACTTT	CASSTNWGAPLHF
TRBV7-9	TRBJ2-3	-	-	TGTGCCAGCAGCTTAGCGAGCGGTAGCACAGATACGCAGTATTTT	CASSLASGSTDTQYF
TRBV30	TRBJ1-6	-	-	TGTGCCTGGAGTGATTCCGGGACTCTTAGGGGACCCCTCCACTTT	CAWSDSGTLRGPLHF
TRBV30	TRBJ1-2	-	-	TGTGCCTGGACAACGGACAGCCTTGCTCGTGGCTACACCTTC	CAWTTDSLARGYTF
TRBV4-2	TRBJ2-7	-	-	TGTGCCAGCAGCCAGGAAAGGCGGGACCAGAAGTACTTC	CASSQERRDQKYF
TRBV29-1	TRBJ2-1	TRBD2	-	TGCAGCGCCGCCCGGGGGGAAGGATCCTACAATGAGCAGTTCTTC	CSAARGEGSYNEQFF
TRBV6-5	TRBJ2-1	TRBD2	-	TGTGCCAGCAGTTACTCGGGGGGGTCCTACAATGAGCAGTTCTTC	CASSYSGGSYNEQFF
TRBV7-9	TRBJ1-2	TRBD1	-	TGTGCCAGCAGCGACAGGGTGGTCTATGGCTACACCTTC	CASSDRVVYGYTF
TRBV4-1	TRBJ1-4	TRBD1	-	TGCGCCAGCGCCTGGATGGGGACAGCCTCTGAAAAACTGTTTTTT	CASAWMGTASEKLFF
TRBV11-2	TRBJ1-2	-	-	TGTGCCAGCAGCTCGCGAAATCACTATGGCTACACCTTC	CASSSRNHYGYTF
TRBV6-1	TRBJ2-7	-	-	TGTGCCAGCAGGGATCAGGTCCACGAGCAGTACTTC	CASRDQVHEQYF
TRBV7-8	TRBJ2-6	-	-	TGTGCCAGCAGCTTAATGCCTCTCGCCGGAGCCAGTGGGGCCAACGTCCTGACTTTC	CASSLMPLAGASGANVLTF
TRBV19	TRBJ1-2	TRBD1	-	TGTGCCAGTAGTCTTGACAGGGAGGCTGGCTACACCTTC	CASSLDREAGYTF
TRBV2	TRBJ2-5	TRBD2	-	TGTGCCAGCAGTTCGACTAGCGGGGGGGCCGTGGAGACCCAGTACTTC	CASSSTSGGAVETQYF
TRBV15	TRBJ1-4	TRBD1	-	TGTGCCACCAGCAGGAGGACAGGCGCGGAAAAACTGTTTTTT	CATSRRTGAEKLFF
TRBV5-1	TRBJ2-5	TRBD1	-	TGCGCCAGCAGCTCTCGGACAGGGGGAGGACAAGAGACCCAGTACTTC	CASSSRTGGGQETQYF
TRBV5-1	TRBJ1-1	TRBD1	-	TGCGCCAGCAGCTCGGACAGGGGACGGAACACTGAAGCTTTCTTT	CASSSDRGRNTEAFF
TRBV6-5	TRBJ1-6	TRBD1	-	TGTGCCAGCAGTACAGGGGATTCACCCCTCCACTTT	CASSTGDSPLHF
TRBV5-1	TRBJ1-1	TRBD1	-	TGCGCCAGCAGCCCCGGACAGGGTACTGAAGCTTTCTTT	CASSPGQGTEAFF
TRBV2	TRBJ2-1	TRBD2	few	TGTGCCAGCAGTGCGAGACTAGCGGGGCCCTACAATGAGCAGTTCTTC	CASSARLAGPYNEQFF
TRBV2	TRBJ1-1	-	-	TGTGCCAGCAGGAGAATTTGGGGAGAGAGCACTGAAGCTTTCTTT	CASRRIWGESTEAFF
TRBV6-5	TRBJ2-5	-	-	TGTGCCAGCAGTTACTCGAGGCTAGCCGGGGAGACCCAGTACTTC	CASSYSRLAGETQYF